Below, 5 T cell receptor beta chains from the same sample are listed, as sequenced in a study of cytomegalovirus exposure and HLA in healthy donors. The PCR used 60 Vbeta and 13 Jbeta primers. TCRdb's table, derived via immunoSEQ multiplex PCR, lists solely in-frame clones and lacks some. The repertoire holds about 150,000 clones, with roughly 89% as singletons. The sample was PBMCs. Every receptor here comes from a woman in her thirties in good health and CMV-seronegative.

This clone appeared a single time. The CDR3 nucleotides read TGTGCCAGCAGTAGACAGGGGGCGGGTGGAAACACCATATATTTT. It is translated as CASSRQGAGGNTIYF. V gene TRBV27 combines with J gene TRBJ1-3; 10 bases fit TRBD1. V shed 5 bases and J 3 bases; nucleotides not matched to a gene: 4. The CDR3 covers 15 residues. CDR1 is MNHEY and CDR2 is SMNVEV in the germline V gene (reference sequence).

This sequence joins TRBV5-1 and TRBJ1-1; TRBD1 might be the D (5 bases). The CDR3 consists of 14 residues. The germline V gene has CDR1 SGHRS and CDR2 YFSETQ. Trimming left V 0 bases short and J 5 bases short, with 11 bases between. The CDR3 region has the DNA TGCGCCAGCAGCTTGGGGGGGGTAGCTACTGAAGCTTTCTTT. The encoded protein is CASSLGGVATEAFF.

This rearrangement joins TRBV6-5 to TRBJ1-6; a possible D gene is TRBD1 (6 bases). V was clipped by 6 bases and J by 3 bases, with 12 bases between them. This CDR3 region has 15 residues. Germline V gene sequence: CDR1 MNHEY, CDR2 SVGAGI. The CDR3 bases are TGTGCCAGCAGGCAACCGGGACACTATAATTCACCCCTCCACTTT. Its translation: CASRQPGHYNSPLHF.

This chain links TRBV29-1 with TRBJ1-1; D might be TRBD1 (5 bases). V was pared by 6 bases and J by 0 bases, with 8 bases between. This CDR3 has 12 residues. Germline CDR1 is SQVTM and CDR2 is ANQGSEA. CDR3 nucleotides: TGCAGCGTCAGGGTTATGAACACTGAAGCTTTCTTT. Amino acids: CSVRVMNTEAFF.

The rearrangement joins TRBV19 to TRBJ2-1; D is uncertain. CDR3 length equals 14 residues. V was shortened by 5 bases and J by 0 bases, with 8 bases between the two germline ends. Germline V gene data show CDR1 as LNHDA and CDR2 as SQIVND (reference sequence). The DNA for the CDR3 is TGTGCCAGTAGTCCCGACAACTCCTACAATGAGCAGTTCTTC. Translated, it gives CASSPDNSYNEQFF. Supplemented by reference TRBV19 and TRBJ2-1, the full variable domain reads DGGITQSPKYLFRKEGQNVTLSCEQNLNHDAMYWYRQDPGQGLRLIYYSQIVNDFQKGDIAEGYSVSREKKESFPLTVTSAQKNPTAFYLCASSPDNSYNEQFFGPGTRLTVL.